The TCR beta chain under discussion was sequenced for a study of blood T cell repertoires in COVID-19. Study at large: PBMCs, B-cell-depleted T cells, or T cells were the source of the cDNA or gDNA that made up the material.

CDR3 size: 18 residues. J gave up 5 bases and V 4 bases, and 10 bases lay outside the gene matches. The V gene's germline CDR1 is SGDLS and CDR2 YYNGEE. Profiled with immunoSEQ multiplex PCR; TCRdb holds only in-frame clones, not every one. Of a few hundred thousand clones in the sample, 85% to 90% are singletons; the top ten hold 5.5% to 8%. This clonotype was sampled from a man aged 60 to 69 who had recovered from COVID-19. The rearrangement links TRBV9 to TRBJ2-2; 14 nucleotides match TRBD2. Sequenced: peripheral blood. In DNA, the CDR3 is TGTGCCAGCAGCAGTCGGACTAGCGGGGGGATAGGAACCGGGGAGCTGTTTTTT. Amino acids: CASSSRTSGGIGTGELFF. Drawing the rest from reference TRBV9 and TRBJ2-2, the complete variable domain is DSGVTQTPKHLITATGQRVTLRCSPRSGDLSVYWYQQSLDQGLQFLIQYYNGEERAKGNILERFSAQQFPDLHSELNLSSLELGDSALYFCASSSRTSGGIGTGELFFGEGSRLTVL.